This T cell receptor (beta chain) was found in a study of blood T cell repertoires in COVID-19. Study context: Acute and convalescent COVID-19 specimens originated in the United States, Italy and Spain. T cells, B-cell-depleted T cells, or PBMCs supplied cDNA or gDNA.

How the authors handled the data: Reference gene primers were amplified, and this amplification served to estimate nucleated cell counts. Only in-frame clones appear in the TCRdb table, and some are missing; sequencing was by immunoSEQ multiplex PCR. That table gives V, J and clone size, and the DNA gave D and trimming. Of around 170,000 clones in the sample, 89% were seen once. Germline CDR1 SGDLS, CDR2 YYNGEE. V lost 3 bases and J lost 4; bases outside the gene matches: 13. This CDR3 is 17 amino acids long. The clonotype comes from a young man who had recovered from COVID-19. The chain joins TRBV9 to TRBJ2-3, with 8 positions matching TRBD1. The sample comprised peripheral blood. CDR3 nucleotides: TGTGCCAGCAGCGCCAGGGGGCGGTTATTCCCACCAGATACGCAGTATTTT. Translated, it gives CASSARGRLFPPDTQYF.